This T cell receptor beta chain emerged from a study of T cells after yellow fever vaccination. Points from the study as a whole: Some clonotypes, a small share, were shared between CD4 and CD8 compartments.

The CDR3 has 14 amino acids. In germline, CDR1 is LNHDA, CDR2 SQIVND (reference sequence). Trimming removed 11 bases from V and 10 bases from J, with 23 bases in between. 5'RACE template switching produced TCR cDNA carrying a universal primer site and UMIs. Via MiXCR, TCRdb re-called the 5' RACE reads, giving one row per CDR3 protein. The sample yields hundreds of thousands of distinct CDR3 sequences, 20% to 25% seen once. This clonotype was seen more than once but under ten times. Antigen unknown. The chain carries TRBV19 and TRBJ1-4; unclear D gene. Material: PBMCs, obtained roughly 20 days after the first yellow fever vaccination. The source of this sequence is a man aged 18-30 years who received the YFV17D yellow fever vaccine. The CDR3 here is CAGRQVAGIGKLFF. The CDR3 bases are TGTGCCGGGCGGCAGGTCGCGGGGATCGGAAAACTGTTTTTT.